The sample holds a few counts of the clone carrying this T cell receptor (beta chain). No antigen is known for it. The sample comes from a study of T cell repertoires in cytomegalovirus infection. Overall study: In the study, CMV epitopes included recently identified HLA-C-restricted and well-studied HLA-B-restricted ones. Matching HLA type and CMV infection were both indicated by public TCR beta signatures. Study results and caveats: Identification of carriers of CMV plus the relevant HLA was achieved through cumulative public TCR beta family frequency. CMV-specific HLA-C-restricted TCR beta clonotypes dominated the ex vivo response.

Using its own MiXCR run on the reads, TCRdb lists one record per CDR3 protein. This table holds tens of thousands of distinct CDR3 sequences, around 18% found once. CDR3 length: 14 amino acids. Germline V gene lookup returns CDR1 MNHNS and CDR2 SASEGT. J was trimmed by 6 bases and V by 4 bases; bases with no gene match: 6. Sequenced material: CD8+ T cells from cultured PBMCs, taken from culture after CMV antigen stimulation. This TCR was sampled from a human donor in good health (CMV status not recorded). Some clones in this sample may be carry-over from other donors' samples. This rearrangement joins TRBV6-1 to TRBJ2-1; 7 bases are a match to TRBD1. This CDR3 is CASSVNTGVNEQFF. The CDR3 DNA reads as TGTGCCAGCAGTGTAAATACAGGGGTCAATGAGCAGTTCTTC.